This TCR beta chain was observed in a study of blood T cell repertoires in COVID-19. Per germline, CDR1 MNHNS and CDR2 SASEGT. This CDR3 region has 14 residues. V was clipped by 2 bases and J by 9 bases, with 14 bases between them. The method was immunoSEQ multiplex PCR; TCRdb's version includes in-frame clones alone and lacks a portion of them. Of roughly 230,000 clones in the sample, roughly 89% were seen once. The sample comprised peripheral blood. The sequence was obtained from a woman aged 40 to 50 who had recovered from COVID-19. The rearrangement uses TRBV6-1 and TRBJ1-5, with D unresolved. CDR3 DNA sequence: TGTGCCAGCAGTGAATTTGCGGAACCGTTGCCCCAGCATTTT. Translating gives CASSEFAEPLPQHF.